The rows below give T cell receptor beta chains drawn from one sample of a study of metastatic and nonmetastatic thyroid tumors. TCRdb re-called the PCR reads via MiXCR. The profile covers 60,000 or so clones, with 30% appearing a single time and around a sixth taken by the ten largest. What was sequenced was blood. Every receptor here comes from a female donor with papillary thyroid cancer or a benign thyroid nodule (not recorded which). Some clones in this sample may be carry-over from other donors' samples. The CDR3 runs from the conserved cysteine through the conserved F or W. The D gene is left open where the match is weak. Only some rows state a clone size, as once, few, many or a class for expanded clones.

v_gene	j_gene	abundance	d_gene	CDR3nt	CDR3aa
TRBV6-1	TRBJ1-5	-	-	TGTGCCAGCAGTGAACGATGGGGGGCTAATCAGCCCCAGCATTTT	CASSERWGANQPQHF
TRBV28	TRBJ2-2	-	-	TGTGCCAGCAGTTCCACCGCCGGGGAGCTGTTTTTT	CASSSTAGELFF
TRBV6-1	TRBJ1-2	-	-	TGTGCCAGCAATCCCGGGGGAGCTAACTATGGCTACACCTTC	CASNPGGANYGYTF
TRBV5-5	TRBJ2-1	few	-	TGTGCCAGCAGCTTGGAACTGCCCGGTAGAAATGAGCAGTTCTTC	CASSLELPGRNEQFF
TRBV12-3/TRBV12-4	TRBJ1-4	few	TRBD1	TGTGCCAGCAGTCCCGGGACAGGGTCGGAAAAACTGTTTTTT	CASSPGTGSEKLFF
TRBV7-6	TRBJ2-1	few	-	TGTGCCAGCAGCCCGGGTGATGAGCAGTTCTTC	CASSPGDEQFF
TRBV11-2	TRBJ2-3	few	-	TGTGCCAGCAGCTTAGATGTCGGGGCAGATACGCAGTATTTT	CASSLDVGADTQYF
TRBV5-1	TRBJ2-2	few	TRBD1	TGCGCCAGTGGGACAGCGAACACCGGGGAGCTGTTTTTT	CASGTANTGELFF
TRBV12-3/TRBV12-4	TRBJ2-7	few	-	TGTGCCAGCAGTTTAGGCGGCTCGTCCAACGAGCAGTACTTC	CASSLGGSSNEQYF
TRBV2	TRBJ1-2	-	-	TGTGCCAGCAGATTGGGGCAGGGCTATGGCTACACCTTC	CASRLGQGYGYTF
TRBV6-1	TRBJ2-7	few	TRBD2	TGTGCCAGCAGTGCGACGGGACTAGCATACGAGCAGTACTTC	CASSATGLAYEQYF
TRBV29-1	TRBJ2-1	-	TRBD2	TGCAGCGTTGAAGATATATTCGGGAGGGTAGCCTACAATGAGCAGTTCTTC	CSVEDIFGRVAYNEQFF
TRBV20-1	TRBJ1-3	-	-	TGCAGTGCTAGATTGGGGGGCGTTGGAAACACCATATATTTT	CSARLGGVGNTIYF
TRBV5-1	TRBJ2-1	many	-	TGCGCCAGCAGCTTGAACGGGGGCAACGAGCAGTTCTTC	CASSLNGGNEQFF
TRBV6-1	TRBJ2-3	-	-	TGTGCCAGCAGTAAGCGAGCCCTCACAGATACGCAGTATTTT	CASSKRALTDTQYF
TRBV6-2/TRBV6-3	TRBJ2-3	medium-sized	-	TGTGCCAGCAAGTCGGCGATGGATACGCAGTATTTT	CASKSAMDTQYF
TRBV6-1	TRBJ2-5	few	-	TGTGCCAGCGAAGCAGGGTTCGGGCAAGAGACCCAGTACTTC	CASEAGFGQETQYF
TRBV5-4	TRBJ1-1	-	-	TGTGCCAGCAGCTCGGAGGCCCCCGGAGCTGAAGCTTTCTTT	CASSSEAPGAEAFF